One sample yielded the 23 T cell receptor beta chains listed below, sequenced in a study of shared clonotypes between healthy human individuals. CD45RO-negative CD8 cells positively selected for CCR7 made up the naive population, which excluded terminally differentiated effector memory CD45RA+ cells. Using immunoSEQ multiplex PCR, the repertoire was profiled, and TCRdb retains in-frame clones only, with some absent. This sample yields hundreds of thousands of clones, of which about 91% are seen a single time; less than 25% belongs to the top ten. Input material: naive CD8+ T cells sorted from blood. Receptors were obtained from a man aged 25 to 45 in good health.

The V and J genes are TRBV14 and TRBJ2-1; 9 positions agree with TRBD2. The CDR3 sequence is 17 residues long. CDR1 SGHDN and CDR2 FVKESK come from the germline V gene. Trimming cost V 0 bases and J 3 bases; bases outside gene matches: 6. CDR3 DNA sequence: TGTGCCAGCAGCCAAGAAGGGGGGACTAGCATCTACAATGAGCAGTTCTTC. Encoded protein: CASSQEGGTSIYNEQFF.

The chain combines TRBV7-3 with TRBJ2-2; perhaps TRBD1 as D (5 bases). Germline lookup yields CDR1 SGHTA and CDR2 FQGTGA. V was shortened by 4 bases and J by 4 bases, with 7 bases between the two germline ends. The CDR3 has 13 residues. Here the CDR3 reads CASSSGLTGELFF. In DNA, the CDR3 is TGTGCCAGCAGCTCAGGGCTCACCGGGGAGCTGTTTTTT.

This chain uses TRBV28 with TRBJ2-3; no clear D. The CDR3 is 13 residues long. The germline V gene has CDR1 MDHEN and CDR2 SYDVKM. Between the trimmed V and J ends, which lost 1 base and 11 bases, there was a span of 13 bases. DNA of the CDR3: TGTGCCAGCAGTTTATTTGACTTTTCTTGGCAGTATTTT. Its translation: CASSLFDFSWQYF.

The chain has TRBV19 and TRBJ1-1; weak D call: TRBD1 (5 bases). From germline, CDR1 is LNHDA and CDR2 SQIVND (reference sequence). The CDR3 totals 14 residues. Trimming removed 4 bases from V and 0 bases from J, with 9 bases in between. CDR3 sequence reads: CASSRDRMNTEAFF. The CDR3 bases are TGTGCCAGTAGTAGGGACCGAATGAACACTGAAGCTTTCTTT.

The chain links TRBV4-1 to TRBJ1-1; 8 bases fit TRBD1. With V trimmed by 8 bases and J by 4 bases, 12 bases remained unmatched. The germline V gene encodes CDR1 MGHRA and CDR2 YSYEKL. The CDR3 has 15 residues. CDR3 loop: CASGLAGGASTEAFF. The CDR3 nucleotides read TGCGCCAGCGGGCTAGCAGGGGGCGCGAGCACTGAAGCTTTCTTT.

With respect to this clone: In the same sample, other DNA sequences code for this CDR3. V gene TRBV19 combines with J gene TRBJ2-7, with 7 positions matching TRBD2. Trimming removed 1 base from V and 1 base from J; junction bases left unmatched: 1. The CDR3 extends over 14 amino acids. Germline values: CDR1 LNHDA, CDR2 SQIVND (reference sequence). CDR3 in amino acids: CASSIGAGSYEQYF. CDR3 bases: TGTGCCAGTAGTATAGGAGCGGGATCCTACGAGCAGTACTTC.

This clone was picked up one time. This chain links TRBV5-1 with TRBJ2-7; no clear D gene. In germline, CDR1 is SGHRS, CDR2 YFSETQ. There are 15 residues in the CDR3. The germline V and J ends were trimmed by 0 bases and 4 bases, with 14 bases remaining between them. CDR3 DNA sequence: TGCGCCAGCAGCTTGGTGGGGTCGCAGGCGTACGAGCAGTACTTC. Protein product: CASSLVGSQAYEQYF.

The gene calls are TRBV4-1 and TRBJ1-2, with no clear D. The germline V gene encodes CDR1 MGHRA and CDR2 YSYEKL. Trimming pared 1 base from V and 5 bases from J, leaving 11 bases between. The CDR3 is made up of 14 amino acids. The CDR3 DNA reads TGCGCCAGCAGCCAAGTAGGCCAGCTATATGGCTACACCTTC. It translates to CASSQVGQLYGYTF.

This clone occurred once. The chain employs TRBV29-1 and TRBJ2-5; 9 bases align to TRBD2. The J segment lost 3 bases and the V segment lost 4 bases, leaving 15 bases of the junction unmatched. Germline V lookup: CDR1 SQVTM, CDR2 ANQGSEA. CDR3 length equals 17 residues. CDR3 loop: CSVVSTRTLAGEETQYF. CDR3 coding DNA: TGCAGCGTTGTTAGCACAAGGACACTAGCGGGCGAAGAGACCCAGTACTTC.

The genes are TRBV29-1 and TRBJ1-1; 10 positions agree with TRBD1. The CDR3 contains 14 residues. Trimming at V came to 0 bases and at J to 5 bases, leaving 3 bases not matched to a gene. CDR1 SQVTM and CDR2 ANQGSEA come from the germline V gene. The chain's CDR3 is CSVEDGQGGTEAFF. Here the CDR3 DNA reads TGCAGCGTTGAAGATGGACAGGGGGGAACTGAAGCTTTCTTT.

V gene TRBV9 combines with J gene TRBJ2-3, with 7 bases lining up with TRBD1. Germline V CDR1 and CDR2: SGDLS, YYNGEE. The CDR3 has 14 amino acids. The V and J ends lost 3 bases and 3 bases, in that order; junction bases with no gene match: 4. The CDR3 DNA reads TGTGCCAGCAGCGCCACAGGGGCGACAGATACGCAGTATTTT. As protein: CASSATGATDTQYF.

This chain links TRBV11-2 with TRBJ2-1, with 12 nucleotides matching TRBD2. CDR1 is SGHAT, CDR2 FQNNGV, per germline. Trimming took 3 bases from V and 8 from J; bases not matched to a gene: 11. The CDR3 is 17 amino acids. Here the CDR3 DNA reads TGTGCCAGCAGCTTCGACGGACTAGCGGGGAAGCTGGATGAGCAGTTCTTC. Translating gives CASSFDGLAGKLDEQFF.

J is TRBJ2-3 and V is TRBV5-5; TRBD2 might be the D (6 bases). The CDR3 is made up of 16 amino acids. V was clipped by 0 bases and J by 7 bases, with 18 bases between them. In germline, CDR1 is SGHKS, CDR2 YYEKEE (reference sequence). The CDR3 reads CASSLEREARENTQYF. CDR3 bases: TGTGCCAGCAGCTTGGAAAGGGAGGCTAGGGAAAATACGCAGTATTTT.

The chain has TRBV27 and TRBJ2-7; a possible D gene is TRBD1 (6 bases). This CDR3 is 12 amino acids long. The germline V gene has CDR1 MNHEY and CDR2 SMNVEV (reference sequence). V shed 8 bases and J shed 3 bases, with 11 bases lying between them. In DNA form, the CDR3 reads TGTGCCAGCGGAGGACAGAGCTACGAGCAGTACTTC. This encodes CASGGQSYEQYF.

The V gene is TRBV9, the J gene TRBJ2-1, with 7 nucleotides matching TRBD2. CDR1 and CDR2 (germline): SGDLS, YYNGEE. The CDR3 loop spans 16 amino acids. The J segment lost 2 bases and the V segment lost 0 bases, leaving 5 bases of the junction unmatched. CDR3 region: CASSVGASGPYNEQFF. DNA of the CDR3: TGTGCCAGCAGCGTAGGGGCTAGCGGACCCTACAATGAGCAGTTCTTC.

A single count supports this clone. The rearrangement uses TRBV4-3 and TRBJ2-7, with 8 bases lining up with TRBD1. This CDR3 is built from 16 residues. Germline CDR1 and CDR2: LGHNA and YSLEER. The ends lost 1 base at V and 3 bases at J; junction bases unmatched: 8. The DNA of the CDR3 is TGCGCCAGCAGCCAAGTAACAGGGGGTGGATACTACGAGCAGTACTTC. Translation gives CASSQVTGGGYYEQYF.

The chain recombines TRBV7-9 with TRBJ2-2; D is unresolved. Germline CDR1 SEHNR, CDR2 FQNEAQ (reference sequence). The V gene lost 8 bases and the J gene lost 0 bases, with 10 bases spanning the gap. The CDR3 is 14 residues long. In nucleotides, the CDR3 is TGTGCCAGCCTTTCGCAGGCGAACACCGGGGAGCTGTTTTTT. It yields the protein CASLSQANTGELFF.

The rearrangement uses TRBV27 and TRBJ2-7, with 10 bases fitting TRBD1. Per the germline V gene, CDR1 is MNHEY and CDR2 is SMNVEV (reference sequence). Trimming took 0 bases from V and 0 from J; bases not matched to a gene: 5. This CDR3 has 17 residues. The CDR3 reads CASSLSTGDRGSYEQYF. CDR3 DNA: TGTGCCAGCAGTTTATCGACAGGGGACAGGGGCTCCTACGAGCAGTACTTC.

The chain links TRBV28 to TRBJ1-2, with 10 nucleotides matching TRBD1. The V segment lost 5 bases and the J segment 4 bases; nucleotides outside the gene matches: 10. CDR1 MDHEN and CDR2 SYDVKM come from the germline V gene. This CDR3 region has 16 residues. The CDR3 reads CASSKRQGATLYGYTF. The CDR3 region has the DNA TGTGCCAGCAGTAAACGACAGGGGGCAACTCTCTATGGCTACACCTTC.

The V gene is TRBV6-4, the J gene TRBJ2-2, with D possibly TRBD2 on 5 matching bases. Germline values: CDR1 MRHNA, CDR2 SNTAGT. The CDR3 is 14 residues long. Trimming left V 3 bases short and J 7 bases short, with 12 bases between. CDR3 sequence: CASSESGSGGELFF. CDR3 coding DNA: TGTGCCAGCAGTGAAAGTGGGAGTGGCGGGGAGCTGTTTTTT.

V and J are TRBV7-9 and TRBJ2-1, with D uncertain. The V end lost 2 bases, the J end lost 5 bases, and 10 bases lay between the germline ends. The CDR3 runs to 14 residues. Germline loops: CDR1 SEHNR, CDR2 FQNEAQ (reference sequence). The CDR3 nucleotides read TGTGCCAGCAGCTTACCGAGACACAACAATGAGCAGTTCTTC. Its protein is CASSLPRHNNEQFF.

The rearrangement links TRBV30 to TRBJ1-2, with D uncertain. CDR3 size: 13 residues. Germline CDR1 GTSNPN, CDR2 SVGIG (reference sequence). The V end lost 2 bases, the J end lost 7 bases, and 14 bases lay between the germline ends. CDR3 bases: TGTGCCTGGAGTTTCGGAGACCGTGGTGGCTACACCTTC. The encoded protein is CAWSFGDRGGYTF. Supplemented by reference TRBV30 and TRBJ1-2, the full variable domain reads SQTIHQWPATLVQPVGSPLSLECTVEGTSNPNLYWYRQAAGRGLQLLFYSVGIGQISSEVPQNLSASRPQDRQFILSSKKLLLSDSGFYLCAWSFGDRGGYTFGSGTRLTVV.

V gene TRBV7-9 combines with J gene TRBJ2-1; TRBD1 matches 7 bases. Germline values: CDR1 SEHNR, CDR2 FQNEAQ (reference sequence). This CDR3 is built from 16 residues. V lost 0 bases, J lost 1 base, and 3 bases stayed unmatched. The CDR3 protein is CASSLAQGLSYNEQFF. CDR3 coding DNA: TGTGCCAGCAGCTTAGCACAGGGGCTGTCCTACAATGAGCAGTTCTTC.